Each of the 12 T cell receptor beta chains below was sequenced from the same sample in a study of blood T cell repertoires in COVID-19 (dated by TCRdb to 2020 to 2021). Receptor amplification or capture employed the immunoSEQ multiplex PCR assay. This is the immuneACCESS table as TCRdb keeps it, with only in-frame sequences that have V and J called. A part of the clones is gone; compared with another copy, unresolved V genes explain less than half, and the rest is unexplained. The sample includes 200,000 to 250,000 clones, with about 88% observed a single time. About 3% of the sample is taken by the ten largest. The sample taken for sequencing was peripheral blood. These receptors were collected from a middle-aged man who had recovered from COVID-19.

This chain links TRBV29-1 with TRBJ1-4, with D unclear. The V end was cut by 7 bases, the J end by 0 bases, with 9 bases between. This CDR3 is built from 13 residues. CDR1 is SQVTM and CDR2 is ANQGSEA in the germline V gene. Here the CDR3 DNA reads TGCAGCGCCATGGTAGCAACTAATGAAAAACTGTTTTTT. Translation: CSAMVATNEKLFF. The full variable domain, completed using reference TRBV29-1 and TRBJ1-4, is SAVISQKPSRDICQRGTSLTIQCQVDSQVTMMFWYRQQPGQSLTLIATANQGSEATYESGFVIDKFPISRPNLTFSTLTVSNMSPEDSSIYLCSAMVATNEKLFFGSGTQLSVL.

The chain couples TRBV9 to TRBJ1-2; 7 positions match TRBD1. The V gene's germline CDR1 is SGDLS and CDR2 YYNGEE. The V segment lost 0 bases and the J segment 3 bases; nucleotides outside the gene matches: 2. This CDR3 spans 14 amino acids. The CDR3 loop is CASSVVGQHYGYTF. CDR3 sequence (DNA): TGTGCCAGCAGCGTAGTGGGACAGCACTATGGCTACACCTTC.

V usage is TRBV30 and J usage is TRBJ1-4, with 10 bases that match TRBD1. The CDR3 sequence is 14 residues long. V was pared by 2 bases and J by 5 bases, with 2 bases of the junction left unmatched. Per germline, CDR1 GTSNPN and CDR2 SVGIG (reference sequence). CDR3 amino acids: CAWSPDRGNEKLFF. The CDR3, as DNA: TGTGCCTGGAGTCCGGACAGGGGGAATGAAAAACTGTTTTTT.

The J gene is TRBJ2-7, the V gene TRBV6-1; TRBD2 might be the D (6 bases). Trimming took 3 bases from V and 3 from J, leaving 15 bases between them. The CDR3 is 15 amino acids. Germline values: CDR1 MNHNS, CDR2 SASEGT. CDR3 nucleotides: TGTGCCAGCAGTGACCCCCCGGGGGTTCGCTACGAGCAGTACTTC. Its protein product is CASSDPPGVRYEQYF.

This clone was counted a few times. This chain joins TRBV10-1 and TRBJ2-7; weak D call: TRBD2 (6 bases). The V and J ends lost 5 bases and 7 bases respectively, with 18 bases between them. CDR3 length equals 14 residues. Germline CDR1 WNHNN, CDR2 SYGVQD (reference sequence). The CDR3 DNA sequence: TGCGCCAGCAGTAGGGACTTGAGTGACGGAGAGCAGTACTTC. This sequence encodes CASSRDLSDGEQYF.

This clone was observed a few times. The chain joins TRBV29-1 to TRBJ1-1; weak D call: TRBD1 (6 bases). Trimming removed 7 bases from V and 4 bases from J, with 10 bases in between. Per germline, CDR1 SQVTM and CDR2 ANQGSEA. The CDR3 is made up of 11 amino acids. CDR3 sequence reads: CSARDITEAFF. As DNA, the CDR3 is TGCAGCGCCAGGGACATCACTGAAGCTTTCTTT. Looking up the rest from reference TRBV29-1 and TRBJ1-1 gives the full variable domain: SAVISQKPSRDICQRGTSLTIQCQVDSQVTMMFWYRQQPGQSLTLIATANQGSEATYESGFVIDKFPISRPNLTFSTLTVSNMSPEDSSIYLCSARDITEAFFGQGTRLTVV.

This clone turned up a few times. V is TRBV7-8 and J is TRBJ1-2, with 7 bases identical to TRBD1. The germline V gene has CDR1 SGHVS and CDR2 FQNEAQ. V lost 0 bases to trimming and J lost 4 bases; unmatched junction nucleotides: 5. The CDR3 extends over 15 amino acids. CDR3 residues: CASSLALQGSYGYTF. The CDR3 nucleotides are TGTGCCAGCAGCTTAGCCCTACAGGGGTCCTATGGCTACACCTTC.

This clone showed up just a few times. The gene calls are TRBV7-8 and TRBJ2-7; 9 bases agree with TRBD1. CDR3 length: 15 amino acids. Germline assignment: CDR1 SGHVS and CDR2 FQNEAQ. V was clipped by 5 bases and J by 3 bases; unmatched bases: 8. CDR3 sequence reads: CASSPSGTGRYEQYF. CDR3 nucleotides: TGTGCCAGCAGCCCGTCCGGGACAGGGCGCTACGAGCAGTACTTC. The full variable domain, completed using reference TRBV7-8 and TRBJ2-7, is GAGVSQSPRYKVAKRGQDVALRCDPISGHVSLFWYQQALGQGPEFLTYFQNEAQLDKSGLPSDRFFAERPEGSVSTLKIQRTQQEDSAVYLCASSPSGTGRYEQYFGPGTRLTVT.

J is TRBJ2-7 and V is TRBV27; 9 bases line up with TRBD1. Germline V gene lookup returns CDR1 MNHEY and CDR2 SMNVEV (reference sequence). The V segment lost 6 bases and the J segment 7 bases; nucleotides outside the gene matches: 10. The CDR3 spans 14 residues. CDR3 coding DNA: TGTGCCAGCAGACCCGGGACAGGGATGGGTGAGCAGTACTTC. Translating it yields CASRPGTGMGEQYF.

This chain connects TRBV28 to TRBJ1-6; 9 bases align to TRBD1. V was clipped by 5 bases and J by 18 bases; unmatched bases: 8. The CDR3 length is 12 residues. Germline assignment: CDR1 MDHEN and CDR2 SYDVKM. In DNA, the CDR3 is TGTGCCAGCAGTACGACCGGGACAGGGCACCACTTT. Protein product: CASSTTGTGHHF.

For this clone: This specimen includes other DNA sequences encoding the same CDR3. The chain combines TRBV30 with TRBJ1-5, with 7 positions matching TRBD1. Trimming at V came to 5 bases and at J to 6 bases, leaving 7 bases not matched to a gene. Germline assignment: CDR1 GTSNPN and CDR2 SVGIG (reference sequence). The CDR3 contains 13 residues. In nucleotides, the CDR3 is TGTGCCTGGTCAAGACAGGGAGGTCAGCCCCAGCATTTT. Translated, it gives CAWSRQGGQPQHF.

The chain joins TRBV7-9 to TRBJ2-7, with TRBD1 as a possible D gene (6 bases). V was trimmed by 5 bases and J by 1 base, leaving 15 bases between them. This CDR3 has 15 residues. CDR1 and CDR2 from the germline V gene are SEHNR and FQNEAQ (reference sequence). The CDR3 spells CASSNGDRLSYEQYF. CDR3 bases: TGTGCCAGCAGCAACGGAGACAGGCTTTCCTACGAGCAGTACTTC. The full variable domain, in which reference TRBV7-9 and TRBJ2-7 provide the parts outside the CDR3, is DTGVSQNPRHKITKRGQNVTFRCDPISEHNRLYWYRQTLGQGPEFLTYFQNEAQLEKSRLLSDRFSAERPKGSFSTLEIQRTEQGDSAMYLCASSNGDRLSYEQYFGPGTRLTVT.